This passage covers 20 T cell receptor beta chains from one sample sequenced in a study of T cell responses to AZD1222 COVID-19 vaccine. The table came from immunoSEQ multiplex PCR; TCRdb's copy has only in-frame clones and leaves some out. The sample contains 77,000 or so clones, around 87% of which appear only once. The source was peripheral blood, collected 28 days after the second AZD1222 dose. These receptors were taken from an adult who received the AZD1222 COVID-19 vaccine.

This clone was counted once. V gene TRBV5-3 combines with J gene TRBJ1-2; D may be TRBD1 (5 bases). TRBV5-3 is an ORF for which the function is uncertain. This CDR3 comprises 14 residues. V lost 2 bases to trimming and J lost 4 bases, with 12 bases between them. CDR3 in amino acids: CARSFETERYGYTF. CDR3 nucleotide sequence: TGTGCCAGAAGCTTCGAGACAGAACGCTATGGCTACACCTTC.

The rearrangement links TRBV28 to TRBJ1-2, with 9 bases matching TRBD1. Unmatched junction bases numbered 12, after V lost 5 bases and J lost 8 bases. From germline, CDR1 is MDHEN and CDR2 SYDVKM. This CDR3 comprises 15 residues. The CDR3 reads CASSIFHRGQGGYTF. The CDR3 bases are TGTGCCAGCAGTATCTTCCACAGGGGGCAGGGAGGCTACACCTTC.

V gene TRBV9 combines with J gene TRBJ2-1; 9 positions agree with TRBD1. Germline V gives CDR1 SGDLS, CDR2 YYNGEE. With V trimmed by 3 bases and J by 3 bases, 4 bases remained unmatched. The CDR3 consists of 15 residues. The CDR3 sequence: CASSASGQGYNEQFF. CDR3 in DNA: TGTGCCAGCAGCGCGTCGGGACAGGGCTACAATGAGCAGTTCTTC. Complete variable domain (other parts from reference TRBV9 and TRBJ2-1): DSGVTQTPKHLITATGQRVTLRCSPRSGDLSVYWYQQSLDQGLQFLIQYYNGEERAKGNILERFSAQQFPDLHSELNLSSLELGDSALYFCASSASGQGYNEQFFGPGTRLTVL.

This chain connects TRBV3-1 (or the pseudogene TRBV3-2) to TRBJ1-4, with no clear D. The V gene's germline CDR1 is LGHDT and CDR2 YNNKEL (reference sequence). Trimming cost V 3 bases and J 7 bases, with 6 bases left between them. CDR3 length: 12 amino acids. In DNA, the CDR3 is TGTGCCAGCAGCCATTCGGGTGAAAAACTGTTTTTT. Amino acid sequence: CASSHSGEKLFF.

The chain employs TRBV10-3 and TRBJ2-7; 7 bases are shared with TRBD1. The germline CDR1 and CDR2 sequences are ENHRY and SYGVKD. With V trimmed by 7 bases and J by 2 bases, 8 bases remained unmatched. The CDR3 length is 14 residues. The CDR3 region is CAITREQGTYEQYF. The CDR3 coding sequence is TGTGCCATCACTCGTGAACAGGGGACCTACGAGCAGTACTTC.

The V call is TRBV18, the J call TRBJ2-2; 7 positions match TRBD2. Germline V lookup: CDR1 KGHSH, CDR2 LQKENI. Unmatched junction bases numbered 9, after V lost 2 bases and J lost 6 bases. The CDR3 covers 16 residues. The CDR3 spells CASSPVDQRGSGELFF. The CDR3 bases are TGTGCCAGCTCACCAGTTGACCAGCGGGGATCCGGGGAGCTGTTTTTT.

V usage is TRBV3-1 (or the pseudogene TRBV3-2) and J usage is TRBJ1-1; D possibly corresponds to TRBD1 (5 bases). CDR3 length equals 13 residues. Germline V gene data show CDR1 as LGHDT and CDR2 as YNNKEL (reference sequence). Trimming stripped 3 bases from V and 10 bases from J, with 15 bases between. CDR3 amino acids: CASSQSEGAGAFF. In DNA form, the CDR3 reads TGTGCCAGCAGCCAGAGTGAAGGGGCGGGAGCTTTCTTT.

This clone was counted between two and nine times. The chain has TRBV6-4 and TRBJ1-1; D is uncertain. CDR1 is MRHNA and CDR2 is SNTAGT in the germline V gene. The CDR3 has 13 residues. Trimming pared 4 bases from V and 5 bases from J, leaving 11 bases between. CDR3 loop: CASSVGYKTEAFF. In nucleotides, the CDR3 is TGTGCCAGCAGTGTCGGTTATAAGACTGAAGCTTTCTTT.

This chain connects TRBV7-8 to TRBJ1-4; D gene unclear. The V end was cut by 3 bases, the J end by 6 bases, with 14 bases between. The germline CDR1 and CDR2 sequences are SGHVS and FQNEAQ. The CDR3 has 15 amino acids. CDR3 region: CASSLSLLEDEKLFF. The CDR3 DNA sequence: TGTGCCAGCAGCTTGTCCCTCTTGGAGGATGAAAAACTGTTTTTT.

CDR3 coding DNA: TGTGCCAGCACCCCCAGTGGGGCTTTCACTGAAGCTTTCTTT. Translating it yields CASTPSGAFTEAFF. This chain connects TRBV2 to TRBJ1-1, with D perhaps matching TRBD1 (5 bases). This CDR3 comprises 14 residues. CDR1 is SNHLY, CDR2 FYNNEI, per germline. V was shortened by 7 bases and J by 4 bases, with 16 bases between the two germline ends. Full variable domain (remainder filled in from reference TRBV2 and TRBJ1-1): EPEVTQTPSHQVTQMGQEVILRCVPISNHLYFYWYRQILGQKVEFLVSFYNNEISEKSEIFDDQFSVERPDGSNFTLKIRSTKLEDSAMYFCASTPSGAFTEAFFGQGTRLTVV.

This chain joins TRBV13 and TRBJ1-6, with 8 bases identical to TRBD1. J lost 9 bases, V lost 5 bases, and 9 bases had no gene match. Per germline, CDR1 PRHDT and CDR2 FYEKMQ (reference sequence). This CDR3 has 15 amino acids. This CDR3 reads CASSTSGTGASPLHF. The CDR3 DNA sequence: TGTGCCAGCAGCACTTCCGGGACAGGCGCTTCACCCCTCCACTTT.

This clone came up a few times. The gene calls are TRBV2 and TRBJ1-5; D call uncertain. CDR3 length equals 15 residues. CDR1 SNHLY and CDR2 FYNNEI come from the germline V gene. V was pared by 4 bases and J by 4 bases, with 14 bases between. CDR3 in DNA: TGTGCCAGCAGTGTCAATAGGGTCCAAAATCAGCCCCAGCATTTT. Translating it yields CASSVNRVQNQPQHF. Filled out from reference TRBV2 and TRBJ1-5, the complete variable domain reads EPEVTQTPSHQVTQMGQEVILRCVPISNHLYFYWYRQILGQKVEFLVSFYNNEISEKSEIFDDQFSVERPDGSNFTLKIRSTKLEDSAMYFCASSVNRVQNQPQHFGDGTRLSIL.

The chain uses TRBV30 and TRBJ1-2, with D unclear. This CDR3 region has 11 residues. Germline-derived CDR1 and CDR2 are GTSNPN and SVGIG (reference sequence). V was pared by 4 bases and J by 1 base, with 4 bases between. CDR3 nucleotides: TGTGCCTGGAATTTTAACTATGGCTACACCTTC. It codes for CAWNFNYGYTF.

CDR3 amino acids: CASRVDANYGYTF. The CDR3 DNA follows: TGTGCCAGCAGGGTCGATGCGAACTATGGCTACACCTTC. This rearrangement joins TRBV6-5 to TRBJ1-2; D gene unclear. Germline assignment: CDR1 MNHEY and CDR2 SVGAGI. Trimming stripped 6 bases from V and 2 bases from J, with 10 bases between. The CDR3 extends over 13 amino acids.

Only a few counts were recorded for this clone. This chain joins TRBV4-2 and TRBJ2-5, with D maybe TRBD2 (6 bases). The CDR3 runs to 15 residues. The germline V gene has CDR1 LGHNA and CDR2 YNFKEQ. V was trimmed by 3 bases and J by 3 bases, leaving 14 bases between them. CDR3: CASSHVGGSEETQYF. CDR3 nucleotides: TGTGCCAGCAGCCATGTTGGAGGGTCCGAAGAGACCCAGTACTTC.

The genes are TRBV7-3 and TRBJ2-1, with 8 bases matching TRBD1. This CDR3 contains 13 residues. With 2 bases clipped from V and 8 bases from J, the junction kept 2 bases outside the gene matches. Per the germline V gene, CDR1 is SGHTA and CDR2 is FQGTGA. CDR3 nucleotides: TGTGCCAGCAGCTTAGACAGGGGCTATGAGCAGTTCTTC. It encodes CASSLDRGYEQFF.

The J gene is TRBJ1-1, the V gene TRBV4-1; D not certain. This CDR3 contains 17 residues. CDR1 MGHRA and CDR2 YSYEKL come from the germline V gene. With 0 bases removed from V and 4 bases from J, the gap between germline ends came to 18 bases. Here the CDR3 DNA reads TGCGCCAGCAGCCAAGATCTCGGACTCTCCGGGAGCACTGAAGCTTTCTTT. This encodes CASSQDLGLSGSTEAFF.

This clone is a singleton in its sample. V usage is TRBV3-1 (or the pseudogene TRBV3-2) and J usage is TRBJ2-6; D not resolved. The length of the CDR3 is 14 residues. Between the trimmed V and J ends, which lost 4 bases and 1 base, there was a span of 5 bases. Germline CDR1 reads LGHDT; CDR2 reads YNNKEL (reference sequence). The CDR3 is CASSRTSGANVLTF. Here the CDR3 DNA reads TGTGCCAGCAGCCGAACATCTGGGGCCAACGTCCTGACTTTC.

The chain is built from TRBV15 and TRBJ1-5; 7 bases agree with TRBD1. CDR3 length: 15 residues. V shed 0 bases and J 4 bases; nucleotides not matched to a gene: 3. Germline V gene sequence: CDR1 LNHNV, CDR2 YYDKDF (reference sequence). The CDR3 DNA reads TGTGCCACCAGCAGAGAAGAGGGGGCAAATCAGCCCCAGCATTTT. Protein: CATSREEGANQPQHF. The full variable domain, with the rest looked up from reference TRBV15 and TRBJ1-5, is DAMVIQNPRYQVTQFGKPVTLSCSQTLNHNVMYWYQQKSSQAPKLLFHYYDKDFNNEADTPDNFQSRRPNTSFCFLDIRSPGLGDTAMYLCATSREEGANQPQHFGDGTRLSIL.

This clone was detected only once. The chain joins TRBV7-2 to TRBJ2-3, with 8 bases identical to TRBD2. Per the germline V gene, CDR1 is SGHTA and CDR2 is FQGNSA. The CDR3 has 14 residues. With 7 bases clipped from V and 2 bases from J, the junction kept 5 bases outside the gene matches. In DNA, the CDR3 is TGTGCCAGCACTCGGGGGGGATACACAGATACGCAGTATTTT. This translates into CASTRGGYTDTQYF.